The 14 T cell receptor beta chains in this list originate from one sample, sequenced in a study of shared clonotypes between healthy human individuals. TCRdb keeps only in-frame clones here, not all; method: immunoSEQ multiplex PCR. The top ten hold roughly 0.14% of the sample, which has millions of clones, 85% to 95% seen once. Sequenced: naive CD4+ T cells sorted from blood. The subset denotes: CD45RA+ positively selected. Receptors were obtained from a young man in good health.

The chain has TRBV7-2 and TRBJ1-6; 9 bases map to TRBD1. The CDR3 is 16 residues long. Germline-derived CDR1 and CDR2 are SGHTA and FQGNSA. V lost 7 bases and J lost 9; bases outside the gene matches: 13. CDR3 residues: CASTILRGTGSSPLHF. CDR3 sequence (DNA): TGTGCCAGCACCATCCTTCGGGGGACAGGGAGTTCACCCCTCCACTTT. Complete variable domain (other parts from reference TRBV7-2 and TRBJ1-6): GAGVSQSPSNKVTEKGKDVELRCDPISGHTALYWYRQSLGQGLEFLIYFQGNSAPDKSGLPSDRFSAERTGGSVSTLTIQRTQQEDSAVYLCASTILRGTGSSPLHFGNGTRLTVT.

CDR3 nucleotide sequence: TGCGCCAGCAGCTTGGTCCCGGGGGAGCAAGAGACCCAGTACTTC. Translating gives CASSLVPGEQETQYF. The chain links TRBV5-1 to TRBJ2-5, with D perhaps matching TRBD2 (6 bases). The germline CDR1 and CDR2 sequences are SGHRS and YFSETQ. V lost 0 bases and J lost 2, with 11 bases in between. The CDR3 has 15 residues.

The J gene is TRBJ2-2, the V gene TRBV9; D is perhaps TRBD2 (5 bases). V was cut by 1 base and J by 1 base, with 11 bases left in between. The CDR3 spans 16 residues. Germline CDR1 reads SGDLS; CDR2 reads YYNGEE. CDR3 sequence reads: CASSVTSAGNTGELFF. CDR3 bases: TGTGCCAGCAGCGTAACCTCGGCGGGGAACACCGGGGAGCTGTTTTTT.

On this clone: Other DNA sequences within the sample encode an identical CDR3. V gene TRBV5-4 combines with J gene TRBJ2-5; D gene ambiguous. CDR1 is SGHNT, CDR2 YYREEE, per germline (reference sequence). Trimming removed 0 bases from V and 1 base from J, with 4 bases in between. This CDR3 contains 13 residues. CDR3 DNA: TGTGCCAGCAGCTTGGGAATCCAAGAGACCCAGTACTTC. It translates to CASSLGIQETQYF.

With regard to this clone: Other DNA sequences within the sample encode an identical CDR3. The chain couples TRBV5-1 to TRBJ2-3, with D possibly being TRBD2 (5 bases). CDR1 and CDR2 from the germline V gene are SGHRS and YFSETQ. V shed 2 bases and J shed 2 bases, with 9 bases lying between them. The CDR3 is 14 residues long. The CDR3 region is CASSFGGFTDTQYF. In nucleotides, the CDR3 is TGCGCCAGCAGCTTCGGCGGGTTCACAGATACGCAGTATTTT.

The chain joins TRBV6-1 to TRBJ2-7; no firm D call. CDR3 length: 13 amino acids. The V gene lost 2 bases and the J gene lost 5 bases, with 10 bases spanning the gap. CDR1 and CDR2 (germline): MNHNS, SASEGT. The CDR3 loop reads CASSETRIDEQYF. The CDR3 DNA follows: TGTGCCAGCAGTGAAACGCGTATCGACGAGCAGTACTTC.

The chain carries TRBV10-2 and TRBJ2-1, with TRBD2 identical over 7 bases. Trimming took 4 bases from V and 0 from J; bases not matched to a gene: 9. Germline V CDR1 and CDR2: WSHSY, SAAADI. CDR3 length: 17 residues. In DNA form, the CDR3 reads TGCGCCAGCAGTGGGAATTCGGGGGGAAGCTCCTACAATGAGCAGTTCTTC. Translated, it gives CASSGNSGGSSYNEQFF.

CDR3 bases: TGTGCCAGCAGCTTAGCGCGACAGGGGGCGCGCACAGATACGCAGTATTTT. Protein sequence: CASSLARQGARTDTQYF. The V call is TRBV7-2, the J call TRBJ2-3, with 10 positions matching TRBD1. CDR3 length: 17 amino acids. V trimming: 0 bases; J trimming: 1 base; junction bases outside the gene matches: 4. CDR1 is SGHTA, CDR2 FQGNSA, per germline. Variable domain in full (rest from reference TRBV7-2 and TRBJ2-3): GAGVSQSPSNKVTEKGKDVELRCDPISGHTALYWYRQSLGQGLEFLIYFQGNSAPDKSGLPSDRFSAERTGGSVSTLTIQRTQQEDSAVYLCASSLARQGARTDTQYFGPGTRLTVL.

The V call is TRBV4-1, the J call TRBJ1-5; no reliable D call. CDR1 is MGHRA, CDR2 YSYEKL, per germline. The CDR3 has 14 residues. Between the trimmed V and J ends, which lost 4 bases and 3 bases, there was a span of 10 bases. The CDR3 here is CASSPVRDNQPQHF. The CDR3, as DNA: TGCGCCAGCAGCCCAGTACGGGACAATCAGCCCCAGCATTTT.

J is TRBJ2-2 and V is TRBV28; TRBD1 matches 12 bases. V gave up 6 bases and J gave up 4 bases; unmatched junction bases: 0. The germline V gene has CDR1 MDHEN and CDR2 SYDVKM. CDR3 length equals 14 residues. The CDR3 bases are TGTGCCAGCAGGGGACAGGGGGCCACCGGGGAGCTGTTTTTT. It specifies CASRGQGATGELFF.

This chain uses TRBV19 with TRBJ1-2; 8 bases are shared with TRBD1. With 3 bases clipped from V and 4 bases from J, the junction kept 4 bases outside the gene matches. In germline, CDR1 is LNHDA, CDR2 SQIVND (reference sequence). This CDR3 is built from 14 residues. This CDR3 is CASSMRQGFYGYTF. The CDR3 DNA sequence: TGTGCCAGTAGTATGAGACAGGGGTTCTATGGCTACACCTTC. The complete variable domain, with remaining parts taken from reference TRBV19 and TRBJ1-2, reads DGGITQSPKYLFRKEGQNVTLSCEQNLNHDAMYWYRQDPGQGLRLIYYSQIVNDFQKGDIAEGYSVSREKKESFPLTVTSAQKNPTAFYLCASSMRQGFYGYTFGSGTRLTVV.

CDR3 DNA: TGTGCCAGCAGCTTAGGAGGAGAAGGGACGGCCCGGTTCGGCTACGAGCAGTACTTC. This encodes CASSLGGEGTARFGYEQYF. The V call is TRBV7-9, the J call TRBJ2-7; D may correspond to TRBD1 or TRBD2 (5 bases each). This CDR3 is 19 amino acids long. Germline-derived CDR1 and CDR2 are SEHNR and FQNEAQ (reference sequence). V lost 1 base, J lost 3 bases, and 25 bases lay in between.

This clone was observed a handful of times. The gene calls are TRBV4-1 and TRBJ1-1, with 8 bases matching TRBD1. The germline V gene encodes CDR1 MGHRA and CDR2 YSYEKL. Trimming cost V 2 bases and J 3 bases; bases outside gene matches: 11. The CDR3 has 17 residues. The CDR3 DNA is TGCGCCAGCAGCCAAATGGGATCAGGGGGCATGCACACTGAAGCTTTCTTT. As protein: CASSQMGSGGMHTEAFF.

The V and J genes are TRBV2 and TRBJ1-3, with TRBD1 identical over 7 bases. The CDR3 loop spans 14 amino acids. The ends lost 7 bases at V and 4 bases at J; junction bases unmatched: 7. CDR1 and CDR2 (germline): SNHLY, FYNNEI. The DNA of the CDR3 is TGTGCCAGCATCGGACAGGCCGGGGGAAACACCATATATTTT. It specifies CASIGQAGGNTIYF.